Below are 32 T cell receptor beta chains sequenced from a single sample in a study of yellow fever vaccine responses in identical twins. TCRdb ran MiXCR on the RT-PCR reads and lists one entry per CDR3 protein. The table lists 30,000 to 40,000 distinct CDR3 sequences, roughly 60% of them singletons. Sequencing used T cells from blood (PBMCs), unsorted or a sorted subset (not recorded which), obtained before or after yellow fever vaccination (not recorded which). These receptors were taken from a woman between 18 and 29 years old who received the yellow fever vaccine.

As for this clonotype: One end of the junction fails to match germline, which may point to a read error. This chain joins TRBV7-3 and TRBJ2-3, with 7 bases matching TRBD2. Germline assignment: CDR1 SGHTA and CDR2 FQGTGA. The CDR3 sequence is 14 residues long. The CDR3 spells CANSFTSGTDTQYF. The CDR3 bases are TGTGCCAACAGCTTCACTAGCGGCACAGATACGCAGTATTTT.

The CDR3 reads CASSPRPGSGDNTDTQYF. The CDR3 region has the DNA TGTGCCAGCAGCCCACGTCCAGGGTCGGGGGATAACACAGATACGCAGTATTTT. The chain combines TRBV11-1 with TRBJ2-3; TRBD2 might be the D (6 bases). Trimming shortened V by 5 bases and J by 2 bases, and 23 bases separated the two germline ends. Germline V gene sequence: CDR1 SGHAT, CDR2 FQDESV (reference sequence). CDR3 length: 18 amino acids. Variable domain in full (rest from reference TRBV11-1 and TRBJ2-3): EAEVAQSPRYKITEKSQAVAFWCDPISGHATLYWYRQILGQGPELLVQFQDESVVDDSQLPKDRFSAERLKGVDSTLKIQPAELGDSAMYLCASSPRPGSGDNTDTQYFGPGTRLTVL.

This clonotype was recorded a few times. The rearrangement links TRBV19 to TRBJ2-1; 10 bases line up with TRBD2. CDR3 length equals 15 residues. V lost 2 bases, J lost 4 bases, and 2 bases stayed unmatched. Germline CDR1 LNHDA, CDR2 SQIVND (reference sequence). The CDR3 nucleotides read TGTGCCAGTAGTATAAAGACTAGCGGGTACAATGAGCAGTTCTTC. Translated: CASSIKTSGYNEQFF.

V gene TRBV29-1 combines with J gene TRBJ1-1; D ambiguous. CDR1 SQVTM and CDR2 ANQGSEA come from the germline V gene. The CDR3 consists of 13 residues. The V and J ends lost 5 bases and 0 bases respectively, with 10 bases between them. CDR3 sequence reads: CSVLRPLNTEAFF. The CDR3 nucleotides are TGCAGCGTTCTTCGACCGCTGAACACTGAAGCTTTCTTT.

As to this clonotype: One end of the junction is discordant with germline, which a read error may explain. The chain recombines TRBV29-1 with TRBJ2-1; 16 nucleotides match TRBD2. Germline V gives CDR1 SQVTM, CDR2 ANQGSEA. The CDR3 is 17 residues long. CDR3 in DNA: TGCAGCGTCGAAGGGACTAGCGGGAGGGCCTCCTACAATGAGCAGTTCTTC. Residues: CSVEGTSGRASYNEQFF.

The gene calls are TRBV13 and TRBJ2-5; TRBD2 is a possible D gene (5 bases). V lost 6 bases to trimming and J lost 1 base, with 15 bases between them. The CDR3 is made up of 15 amino acids. Germline CDR1 is PRHDT and CDR2 is FYEKMQ (reference sequence). In DNA, the CDR3 is TGTGCCAGCAGGCAAACTTGGGAGATCCAAGAGACCCAGTACTTC. Translation gives CASRQTWEIQETQYF.

CDR3 amino acids: CATSPRAAASTDTQYF. The CDR3 DNA is TGTGCCACCAGCCCCCGGGCCGCAGCTAGCACAGATACGCAGTATTTT. The rearrangement joins TRBV15 to TRBJ2-3; D unclear. Trimming removed 5 bases at V and 0 bases at J, with 15 bases between. Germline V lookup: CDR1 LNHNV, CDR2 YYDKDF (reference sequence). This CDR3 has 16 residues.

The chain combines TRBV20-1 with TRBJ1-4; the match to TRBD1 covers 7 bases. V was clipped by 3 bases and J by 5 bases; unmatched bases: 12. The CDR3 contains 16 residues. The germline V gene encodes CDR1 DFQATT and CDR2 SNEGSKA (reference sequence). The CDR3 reads CSASLLGQEKNEKLFF. CDR3 sequence (DNA): TGCAGTGCTAGCCTGTTAGGACAGGAGAAAAATGAAAAACTGTTTTTT.

The V and J genes are TRBV20-1 and TRBJ2-1, with D possibly TRBD2 on 7 matching bases. Germline V lookup: CDR1 DFQATT, CDR2 SNEGSKA (reference sequence). This CDR3 spans 12 amino acids. Trimming cost V 7 bases and J 6 bases, with 13 bases left between them. The CDR3 loop is CSGPGGANEQFF. CDR3 bases: TGCAGTGGCCCTGGGGGGGCCAATGAGCAGTTCTTC.

The chain recombines TRBV10-3 with TRBJ1-1; D is undetermined. Germline V gene data show CDR1 as ENHRY and CDR2 as SYGVKD. The CDR3 loop spans 12 amino acids. V lost 4 bases to trimming and J lost 1 base, with 4 bases between them. The CDR3 here is CAISGPNTEAFF. CDR3 coding DNA: TGTGCCATCAGTGGCCCGAACACTGAAGCTTTCTTT.

This clonotype was observed a few times. The rearrangement uses TRBV29-1 and TRBJ2-1; the match to TRBD2 covers 14 bases. CDR1 and CDR2 (germline): SQVTM, ANQGSEA. This CDR3 is 18 amino acids long. J gave up 0 bases and V 3 bases, and 7 bases lay outside the gene matches. The CDR3 sequence is CSVEGLAGALSSYNEQFF. For the CDR3, the DNA is TGCAGCGTTGAGGGACTAGCGGGAGCATTAAGCTCCTACAATGAGCAGTTCTTC.

This clonotype was counted between two and nine times. The rearrangement links TRBV6-5 to TRBJ2-7, with D uncertain. V gave up 2 bases and J gave up 3 bases, with 11 bases separating them. The CDR3 covers 14 residues. Germline CDR1 MNHEY, CDR2 SVGAGI. The CDR3 spells CASSYGRTDYEQYF. The CDR3 nucleotides read TGTGCCAGCAGTTACGGTCGGACCGACTACGAGCAGTACTTC.

V gene TRBV25-1 combines with J gene TRBJ1-1; no reliable D call. The CDR3 covers 13 residues. The germline V and J ends were trimmed by 7 bases and 3 bases, with 12 bases remaining between them. CDR1 MGHDK and CDR2 SYGVNS come from the germline V gene. In nucleotides, the CDR3 is TGTGCCAGCATCGGGGTTGTGGACACTGAAGCTTTCTTT. This sequence encodes CASIGVVDTEAFF.

The chain combines TRBV18 with TRBJ2-1; either TRBD1 or TRBD2 may fit D (9 bases each). Trimming took 1 base from V and 7 from J, leaving 17 bases between them. From germline, CDR1 is KGHSH and CDR2 LQKENI. There are 16 residues in the CDR3. CDR3: CASSPRPSGTGNEQFF. The CDR3 DNA follows: TGTGCCAGCTCACCACGACCTAGCGGGACAGGGAATGAGCAGTTCTTC. The entire variable domain, with the rest obtained from reference TRBV18 and TRBJ2-1, is as follows: NAGVMQNPRHLVRRRGQEARLRCSPMKGHSHVYWYRQLPEEGLKFMVYLQKENIIDESGMPKERFSAEFPKEGPSILRIQQVVRGDSAAYFCASSPRPSGTGNEQFFGPGTRLTVL.

This clonotype was observed a handful of times. This chain links TRBV6-6 with TRBJ1-6; D remains ambiguous. V lost 2 bases to trimming and J lost 8 bases, with 7 bases between them. The CDR3 loop spans 13 amino acids. Germline V lookup: CDR1 MNHNY, CDR2 SVGAGI (reference sequence). CDR3 bases: TGTGCCAGCAGTTACAAGGATGATTCACCCCTCCACTTT. Protein product: CASSYKDDSPLHF.

This sequence joins TRBV12-3 or TRBV12-4 and TRBJ2-3; D gene unclear. The CDR3 consists of 12 residues. V was shortened by 3 bases and J by 5 bases, with 6 bases between the two germline ends. The CDR3 DNA follows: TGTGCCAGCAGTTTTTTTGGAGATACGCAGTATTTT. Translated, it gives CASSFFGDTQYF.

The CDR3 region has the DNA TGTGCCAGCACCCTGACAGGGCAAACCGGGGAGCTGTTTTTT. Residues: CASTLTGQTGELFF. V gene TRBV5-5 combines with J gene TRBJ2-2; TRBD1 matches at 7 bases. This CDR3 has 14 amino acids. J lost 5 bases, V lost 6 bases, and 7 bases had no gene match. Germline V CDR1 and CDR2: SGHKS, YYEKEE (reference sequence).

The CDR3 is CASSLGQGYEQYF. DNA for the CDR3: TGTGCCAGCAGCTTAGGACAGGGCTACGAGCAGTACTTC. The chain combines TRBV13 with TRBJ2-7, with D perhaps TRBD1 (6 bases). CDR3 size: 13 residues. Trimming stripped 0 bases from V and 3 bases from J, with 6 bases between. Germline CDR1 and CDR2: PRHDT and FYEKMQ (reference sequence).

The gene calls are TRBV7-7 and TRBJ1-5, with TRBD1 matching 7 bases. With V trimmed by 5 bases and J by 5 bases, 3 bases remained unmatched. The germline V gene encodes CDR1 SSHAT and CDR2 FNYEAQ (reference sequence). The CDR3 runs to 13 residues. CDR3 sequence reads: CASSAGTDQPQHF. The CDR3 DNA reads TGTGCCAGCAGCGCCGGGACAGATCAGCCCCAGCATTTT. Using reference TRBV7-7 and TRBJ1-5 for the parts outside the CDR3, the full variable domain is GAGVSQSPRYKVTKRGQDVTLRCDPISSHATLYWYQQALGQGPEFLTYFNYEAQPDKSGLPSDRFSAERPEGSISTLTIQRTEQRDSAMYRCASSAGTDQPQHFGDGTRLSIL.

Only a few counts were recorded for this clonotype. This chain connects TRBV7-3 to TRBJ2-1; D gene ambiguous. The CDR3 has 17 amino acids. The ends were cut back, 1 base at V and 0 bases at J, with 13 bases in the middle. Germline-derived CDR1 and CDR2 are SGHTA and FQGTGA. CDR3: CASSLSMGESSYNEQFF. CDR3 in DNA: TGTGCCAGCAGCTTAAGTATGGGCGAAAGCTCCTACAATGAGCAGTTCTTC.

The CDR3 DNA follows: TGTGCCAGCAGCCTACAGGGCGCGGAGACCCAGTACTTC. As protein: CASSLQGAETQYF. The chain uses TRBV11-2 and TRBJ2-5; D might be TRBD1 (6 bases). V gave up 5 bases and J gave up 5 bases, with 12 bases separating them. The CDR3 runs 13 residues. From germline, CDR1 is SGHAT and CDR2 FQNNGV.

The chain recombines TRBV12-3 or TRBV12-4 with TRBJ1-5; the D is unclear. V was clipped by 0 bases and J by 0 bases, with 6 bases between them. The CDR3 has 15 amino acids. CDR3 in amino acids: CASSLARTSNQPQHF. Written as DNA, the CDR3 is TGTGCCAGCAGTTTAGCTCGAACTAGCAATCAGCCCCAGCATTTT.

The rearrangement joins TRBV5-5 to TRBJ2-5; D ambiguous. CDR3 length: 13 amino acids. Germline V lookup: CDR1 SGHKS, CDR2 YYEKEE (reference sequence). V dropped 6 bases and J dropped 2 bases, with 11 bases sitting between them. The CDR3 protein is CASTFSPQETQYF. DNA of the CDR3: TGTGCCAGCACCTTCTCGCCGCAAGAGACCCAGTACTTC.

J is TRBJ2-2 and V is TRBV2; maybe TRBD1 (6 bases). The length of the CDR3 is 14 residues. The ends were cut back, 6 bases at V and 4 bases at J, with 12 bases in the middle. Germline lookup yields CDR1 SNHLY and CDR2 FYNNEI. CDR3 loop: CASRQGFGTGELFF. The CDR3, as DNA: TGTGCCAGCAGACAGGGTTTTGGCACCGGGGAGCTGTTTTTT.

The chain is built from TRBV4-2 and TRBJ1-2, with TRBD1 identical over 7 bases. The junction had 11 bases not matched to a gene; V was cut back by 3 bases and J by 7 bases. This CDR3 is 15 amino acids long. CDR1 is LGHNA, CDR2 YNFKEQ, per germline. The DNA for the CDR3 is TGTGCCAGCAGCCACGGACAGGCGGTTCCCCGTGGCTACACCTTC. It is translated as CASSHGQAVPRGYTF.

J is TRBJ1-1 and V is TRBV18, with D unresolved. The CDR3 has 14 residues. Germline CDR1 and CDR2: KGHSH and LQKENI. V was shortened by 5 bases and J by 2 bases, with 12 bases between the two germline ends. CDR3 in amino acids: CASSGLVPNTEAFF. The CDR3 DNA sequence: TGTGCCAGCTCAGGATTGGTCCCCAACACTGAAGCTTTCTTT. Combining the CDR3 with reference TRBV18 and TRBJ1-1 gives the whole variable domain NAGVMQNPRHLVRRRGQEARLRCSPMKGHSHVYWYRQLPEEGLKFMVYLQKENIIDESGMPKERFSAEFPKEGPSILRIQQVVRGDSAAYFCASSGLVPNTEAFFGQGTRLTVV.

The V gene is TRBV7-6, the J gene TRBJ2-1; 12 bases agree with TRBD2. CDR1 and CDR2 (germline): SGHVS, FNYEAQ. J gave up 6 bases and V 5 bases, and 2 bases lay outside the gene matches. CDR3 length equals 14 residues. The chain's CDR3 is CASSASGRGNEQFF. In DNA form, the CDR3 reads TGTGCCAGCAGCGCTAGCGGGAGGGGCAATGAGCAGTTCTTC.

The J gene is TRBJ2-7, the V gene TRBV29-1; D is unresolved. The CDR3 is made up of 12 amino acids. The germline V gene has CDR1 SQVTM and CDR2 ANQGSEA. V gave up 0 bases and J gave up 6 bases, with 9 bases separating them. The CDR3 nucleotides are TGCAGCGTTGAAGACCGAACGGGCGAGCAGTACGTC. As protein: CSVEDRTGEQYV.

V usage is TRBV7-2 and J usage is TRBJ2-1, with 10 bases fitting TRBD2. V was clipped by 4 bases and J by 4 bases; unmatched bases: 4. Looked up from germline, CDR1 is SGHTA and CDR2 is FQGNSA. The CDR3 totals 15 residues. CDR3 loop: CASSSGLAVYNEQFF. The CDR3 DNA reads TGTGCCAGCAGCTCCGGACTAGCGGTATACAATGAGCAGTTCTTC. Using reference TRBV7-2 and TRBJ2-1 for the parts outside the CDR3, the full variable domain is GAGVSQSPSNKVTEKGKDVELRCDPISGHTALYWYRQSLGQGLEFLIYFQGNSAPDKSGLPSDRFSAERTGGSVSTLTIQRTQQEDSAVYLCASSSGLAVYNEQFFGPGTRLTVL.

This clonotype was observed a few times. The chain recombines TRBV11-1 with TRBJ2-1; D gene ambiguous. Germline assignment: CDR1 SGHAT and CDR2 FQDESV (reference sequence). V was trimmed by 1 base and J by 10 bases, leaving 2 bases between them. The CDR3 spans 10 residues. The CDR3 DNA follows: TGTGCCAGCAGCTTAGGGGAGCAGTTCTTC. Protein: CASSLGEQFF.

V usage is TRBV11-1 and J usage is TRBJ1-1, with D possibly being TRBD1 (5 bases). The germline V gene encodes CDR1 SGHAT and CDR2 FQDESV (reference sequence). V shed 6 bases and J shed 1 base, with 12 bases lying between them. The CDR3 covers 14 residues. The CDR3 DNA sequence: TGTGCCAGCAGGCGGACATCCGCGAACACTGAAGCTTTCTTT. Encoded protein: CASRRTSANTEAFF.

This clonotype occurred once. V is TRBV29-1 and J is TRBJ1-4, with D uncertain. V was clipped by 4 bases and J by 7 bases, with 10 bases between them. The CDR3 length is 12 residues. CDR1 and CDR2 from the germline V gene are SQVTM and ANQGSEA. This CDR3 is CSVALVSEKLFF. The DNA for the CDR3 is TGCAGCGTTGCCCTCGTGAGTGAAAAACTGTTTTTT.